One and the same sample provided the 4 T cell receptor beta chains below, sequenced in a study of blood T cell repertoires in COVID-19. Repertoires were generated with immunoSEQ multiplex PCR, while TCRdb's copy carries only in-frame clones and drops some. The sample contains over 100,000 clones, around four fifths of which appear only once. The sequenced sample consisted of peripheral blood. Receptors originate from an older woman with acute or convalescent COVID-19.

This clone was seen a few times. This chain uses TRBV9 with TRBJ2-4; tentatively, D is TRBD2 (6 bases). Germline values: CDR1 SGDLS, CDR2 YYNGEE. Trimming pared 0 bases from V and 0 bases from J, leaving 7 bases between. This CDR3 contains 15 residues. The CDR3 region is CASSVEGLAKNIQYF. The CDR3 DNA reads TGTGCCAGCAGCGTAGAGGGACTAGCCAAAAACATTCAGTACTTC.

This clone was counted only a few times. The chain couples TRBV5-1 to TRBJ1-4; D is unresolved. The CDR3 contains 14 residues. The V gene lost 0 bases and the J gene lost 5 bases, with 8 bases spanning the gap. Germline values: CDR1 SGHRS, CDR2 YFSETQ. The CDR3 spells CASSLDSLNEKLFF. CDR3 nucleotides: TGCGCCAGCAGCTTGGACAGTTTAAATGAAAAACTGTTTTTT.

The chain recombines TRBV5-4 with TRBJ1-1; D perhaps matches TRBD1 (6 bases). V was trimmed by 2 bases and J by 4 bases, leaving 9 bases between them. The germline V gene encodes CDR1 SGHNT and CDR2 YYREEE (reference sequence). The CDR3 totals 13 residues. The CDR3 nucleotides read TGTGCCAGCAGCTTATCAGGGGTCACTGAAGCTTTCTTT. It encodes CASSLSGVTEAFF.

This chain joins TRBV15 and TRBJ2-3, with D perhaps matching TRBD1 (5 bases). The germline CDR1 and CDR2 sequences are LNHNV and YYDKDF (reference sequence). The CDR3 covers 15 residues. V lost 1 base to trimming and J lost 2 bases, with 10 bases between them. The CDR3 region is CATSRGGDHTDTQYF. CDR3 bases: TGTGCCACCAGCAGAGGGGGCGACCACACAGATACGCAGTATTTT.